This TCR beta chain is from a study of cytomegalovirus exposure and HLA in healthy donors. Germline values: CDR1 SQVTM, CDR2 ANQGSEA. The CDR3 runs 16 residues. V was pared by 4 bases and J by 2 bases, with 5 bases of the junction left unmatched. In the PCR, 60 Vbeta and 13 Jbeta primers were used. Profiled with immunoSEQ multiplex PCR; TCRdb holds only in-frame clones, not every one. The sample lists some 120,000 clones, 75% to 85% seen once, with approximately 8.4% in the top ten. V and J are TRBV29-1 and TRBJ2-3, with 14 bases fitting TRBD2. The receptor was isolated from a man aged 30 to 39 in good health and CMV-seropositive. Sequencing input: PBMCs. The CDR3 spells CSVATSGGADTDTQYF. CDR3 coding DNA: TGCAGCGTTGCGACTAGCGGGGGGGCTGACACAGATACGCAGTATTTT.